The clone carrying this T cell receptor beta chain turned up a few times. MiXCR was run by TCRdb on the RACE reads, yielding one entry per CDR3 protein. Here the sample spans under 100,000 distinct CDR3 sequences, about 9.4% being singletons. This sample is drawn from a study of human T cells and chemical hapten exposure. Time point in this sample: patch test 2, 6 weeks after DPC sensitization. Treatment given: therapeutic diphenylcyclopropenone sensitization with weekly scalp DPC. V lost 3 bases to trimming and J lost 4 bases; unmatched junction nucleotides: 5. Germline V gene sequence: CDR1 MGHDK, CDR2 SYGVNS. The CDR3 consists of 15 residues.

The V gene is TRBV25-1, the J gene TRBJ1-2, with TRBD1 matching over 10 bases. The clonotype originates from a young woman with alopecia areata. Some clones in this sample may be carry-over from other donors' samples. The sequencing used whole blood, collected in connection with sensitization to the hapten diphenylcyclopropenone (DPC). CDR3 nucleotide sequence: TGTGCCAGCAGTGACGACAGGGGGCACAGCTATGGCTACACCTTC. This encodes CASSDDRGHSYGYTF.